These 11 T cell receptor beta chains came from one sample sequenced in a study of blood T cell repertoires in COVID-19. Sequencing used immunoSEQ multiplex PCR; TCRdb keeps in-frame clones, though not all of them. The table has approximately 110,000 clones, around 83% seen once; the top ten hold around 5.5%. Sequencing was done on a sample of peripheral blood. These receptors were obtained from a woman aged 55-75 years with COVID-19, enrolled during active disease.

This chain connects TRBV28 to TRBJ1-1; D may be TRBD1 (6 bases). The CDR3 totals 13 residues. CDR1 and CDR2 from the germline V gene are MDHEN and SYDVKM. V lost 8 bases to trimming and J lost 8 bases, with 18 bases between them. Here the CDR3 reads CASLLTGSREAFF. The CDR3, as DNA: TGTGCCAGCCTCTTAACAGGGTCTCGAGAAGCTTTCTTT.

The chain employs TRBV7-9 and TRBJ1-5; no clear D gene. From germline, CDR1 is SEHNR and CDR2 FQNEAQ (reference sequence). The CDR3 is 14 residues long. Trimming pared 1 base from V and 0 bases from J, leaving 4 bases between. DNA of the CDR3: TGTGCCAGCAGCTTAGGCTATAGCAATCAGCCCCAGCATTTT. Translation gives CASSLGYSNQPQHF.

CDR3 region: CASSFWGQINTEAFF. The CDR3 bases are TGTGCCAGCAGTTTCTGGGGACAGATAAACACTGAAGCTTTCTTT. The rearrangement joins TRBV27 to TRBJ1-1; 7 bases map to TRBD1. Per the germline V gene, CDR1 is MNHEY and CDR2 is SMNVEV (reference sequence). Germline trimming cut 3 bases from V and 2 bases from J; bases unmatched to any gene: 6. The CDR3 extends over 15 amino acids.

A few counts support this clone. The V gene is TRBV29-1, the J gene TRBJ2-1; TRBD1 matches at 10 bases. This CDR3 comprises 16 residues. The germline CDR1 and CDR2 sequences are SQVTM and ANQGSEA. V lost 0 bases, J lost 4 bases, and 6 bases stayed unmatched. The CDR3 DNA reads TGCAGCGTTGAAGAACAGACAGGGGGCCGTTACAATGAGCAGTTCTTC. Residues: CSVEEQTGGRYNEQFF.

The chain links TRBV5-4 to TRBJ2-3; possibly TRBD2 for D (5 bases). CDR3 size: 15 residues. V was shortened by 0 bases and J by 2 bases, with 10 bases between the two germline ends. Germline V gene lookup returns CDR1 SGHNT and CDR2 YYREEE (reference sequence). CDR3 nucleotides: TGTGCCAGCAGCTTGGCTGGGAGAATCACAGATACGCAGTATTTT. This translates into CASSLAGRITDTQYF.

The genes are TRBV4-2 and TRBJ1-3; a weak D match, TRBD1 (6 bases). The CDR3 extends over 15 amino acids. Per the germline V gene, CDR1 is LGHNA and CDR2 is YNFKEQ. Trimming cost V 0 bases and J 2 bases, with 8 bases left between them. The CDR3 nucleotides read TGTGCCAGCAGCCAAGAAACAGGGCCTGGAAACACCATATATTTT. Protein product: CASSQETGPGNTIYF.

The chain is built from TRBV5-1 and TRBJ1-2; weak D call: TRBD1 (5 bases). CDR1 is SGHRS and CDR2 is YFSETQ in the germline V gene. V was cut by 7 bases and J by 2 bases, with 12 bases left in between. The CDR3 length is 13 residues. DNA of the CDR3: TGCGCCAGCTCCAGGGTAGAGAACTATGGCTACACCTTC. Translation gives CASSRVENYGYTF.

The chain couples TRBV6-5 to TRBJ1-1, with D hard to call. Germline CDR1 and CDR2: MNHEY and SVGAGI. The CDR3 is 13 residues long. Trimming removed 4 bases from V and 1 base from J, with 7 bases in between. This CDR3 is CASSLRRNTEAFF. As DNA, the CDR3 is TGTGCCAGCAGTTTGAGGAGGAACACTGAAGCTTTCTTT.

The CDR3 loop reads CASRGVVYEQYF. In DNA form, the CDR3 reads TGTGCCAGCAGAGGAGTGGTCTACGAGCAGTACTTC. The rearrangement links TRBV11-2 to TRBJ2-7; D gene uncertain. Per the germline V gene, CDR1 is SGHAT and CDR2 is FQNNGV. V was shortened by 6 bases and J by 3 bases, with 9 bases between the two germline ends. This CDR3 region has 12 residues.

The CDR3 loop reads CASSPNPGFSSGNTIYF. In nucleotides, the CDR3 is TGTGCCAGCAGCCCCAACCCAGGGTTTAGCTCTGGAAACACCATATATTTT. V gene TRBV7-9 combines with J gene TRBJ1-3, with D tentatively TRBD1 (5 bases). Trimming took 5 bases from V and 0 from J, leaving 17 bases between them. Germline values: CDR1 SEHNR, CDR2 FQNEAQ (reference sequence). The CDR3 loop spans 17 amino acids.

The genes are TRBV29-1 and TRBJ1-1, with no clear D. V was cut by 6 bases and J by 3 bases, with 14 bases left in between. CDR1 and CDR2 from the germline V gene are SQVTM and ANQGSEA. The CDR3 length is 13 residues. The DNA of the CDR3 is TGCAGCGTCACAGTCGTATTGGACACTGAAGCTTTCTTT. Its protein product is CSVTVVLDTEAFF.